These 3 T cell receptor beta chains share one sample of origin, sequenced in a study of T cell repertoires in ileal Crohn's disease. Stated time point: proximal margin of the surgical specimen (macroscopically non-inflamed). Clones were read by immunoSEQ multiplex PCR, and TCRdb kept only the in-frame ones, dropping some. The data show just over 2,000 clones, 75% to 90% seen once. The sample consisted of ileal tissue. Receptors originate from an adult with Crohn's disease.

V and J are TRBV5-1 and TRBJ2-7, with D tentatively TRBD1 (5 bases). V lost 2 bases and J lost 5, with 14 bases in between. CDR1 is SGHRS and CDR2 is YFSETQ in the germline V gene. The CDR3 contains 14 residues. CDR3 sequence: CASSLIQGRNEQYF. CDR3 bases: TGCGCCAGCAGCTTAATTCAGGGCAGAAACGAGCAGTACTTC. The entire variable domain, with the rest obtained from reference TRBV5-1 and TRBJ2-7, is as follows: KAGVTQTPRYLIKTRGQQVTLSCSPISGHRSVSWYQQTPGQGLQFLFEYFSETQRNKGNFPGRFSGRQFSNSRSEMNVSTLELGDSALYLCASSLIQGRNEQYFGPGTRLTVT.

The chain links TRBV27 to TRBJ2-5; the D gene is possibly TRBD2 (6 bases). The CDR3 loop spans 14 amino acids. The V gene's germline CDR1 is MNHEY and CDR2 SMNVEV (reference sequence). The V end lost 3 bases, the J end lost 5 bases, and 13 bases lay between the germline ends. CDR3 sequence: CASSFRLASETQYF. The CDR3 bases are TGTGCCAGCAGTTTTCGCCTAGCGAGCGAGACCCAGTACTTC.

V gene TRBV2 combines with J gene TRBJ2-3; D possibly corresponds to TRBD1 (6 bases). Trimming shortened V by 4 bases and J by 1 base, and 9 bases separated the two germline ends. CDR1 and CDR2 (germline): SNHLY, FYNNEI. CDR3 length equals 14 residues. The CDR3 region is CASSGEGGTDTQYF. The CDR3 DNA reads TGTGCCAGCAGTGGCGAGGGGGGCACAGATACGCAGTATTTT.